Presented here are 18 T cell receptor beta chains from one specimen sequenced in a study of T-cell memory formation after mild COVID-19. Each CDR3 protein gets one entry after TCRdb re-called the 5' RACE reads with MiXCR. The data show 270,000 or so distinct CDR3 sequences, roughly 17% seen once. The sample consisted of PBMCs or a T cell subset sorted from them (not recorded which). Receptors were obtained from a young man who had mild COVID-19 (a few samples of this study predate the infection). Cell type and time point are not known.

The chain combines TRBV3-1 with TRBJ2-7, with D tentatively TRBD1 (6 bases). CDR1 is LGHDT and CDR2 is YNNKEL in the germline V gene (reference sequence). The CDR3 has 11 residues. The CDR3 is CASSQGRSRGV. CDR3 sequence (DNA): TGTGCCAGCAGCCAAGGAAGAAGCAGGGGTGTC.

This clonotype has a handful of counts. The CDR3 sequence is CSAGRNSYDNEQFF. CDR3 DNA sequence: TGCAGTGCTGGGAGGAATTCATATGACAATGAGCAGTTCTTC. The rearrangement joins TRBV20-1 to TRBJ2-1; tentatively, D is TRBD2 (6 bases). The CDR3 is 14 residues long. V lost 5 bases, J lost 5 bases, and 16 bases lay in between. Germline V gene lookup returns CDR1 DFQATT and CDR2 SNEGSKA (reference sequence).

There are a few counts of this clonotype. V is TRBV6-2 or TRBV6-3 and J is TRBJ2-1, with D maybe TRBD1 (6 bases). The CDR3 loop spans 14 amino acids. Germline V gene data show CDR1 as MNHEY and CDR2 as SVGEGT. Trimming shortened V by 9 bases and J by 1 base, and 13 bases separated the two germline ends. CDR3 region: CASLGTPSYNEQFF. CDR3 coding DNA: TGTGCCAGTCTAGGGACACCATCCTACAATGAGCAGTTCTTC.

Only a few counts were recorded for this clonotype. The chain recombines TRBV7-6 with TRBJ1-1, with D unresolved. The CDR3 covers 17 residues. Trimming left V 4 bases short and J 0 bases short, with 18 bases between. From germline, CDR1 is SGHVS and CDR2 FNYEAQ. The CDR3 sequence is CASSSTGVGFMNTEAFF. CDR3 nucleotide sequence: TGTGCCAGCAGCTCCACGGGTGTAGGATTTATGAACACTGAAGCTTTCTTT.

V is TRBV20-1 and J is TRBJ1-3; 7 bases match TRBD1. V lost 3 bases and J lost 4; bases outside the gene matches: 9. This CDR3 is built from 15 residues. Germline V lookup: CDR1 DFQATT, CDR2 SNEGSKA (reference sequence). CDR3 nucleotides: TGCAGTGCTAGCGGAGGCAGGGGGATCGGAAACACCATATATTTT. This gives the protein CSASGGRGIGNTIYF.

The chain is built from TRBV13 and TRBJ2-1, with 10 bases aligning to TRBD2. Germline CDR1 is PRHDT and CDR2 is FYEKMQ (reference sequence). The V and J ends lost 5 bases and 4 bases, in that order; junction bases with no gene match: 8. This CDR3 is built from 16 residues. This CDR3 reads CASSPLTSGLYNEQFF. For the CDR3, the DNA is TGTGCCAGCAGCCCGTTGACTAGCGGGCTATACAATGAGCAGTTCTTC.

This clonotype was seen ten or more times. CDR3 amino acids: CASSHRRRYTGELFF. CDR3 nucleotide sequence: TGTGCCAGCAGTCACAGACGGCGGTACACCGGGGAGCTGTTTTTT. This rearrangement joins TRBV12-3 or TRBV12-4 to TRBJ2-2, with no clear D. The CDR3 runs 15 residues. V was cut by 5 bases and J by 3 bases, with 13 bases left in between.

This clonotype has a handful of counts. This sequence joins TRBV24-1 and TRBJ2-5, with D possibly TRBD1 on 5 matching bases. The CDR3 is 14 residues long. V dropped 4 bases and J dropped 5 bases, with 13 bases sitting between them. Germline lookup yields CDR1 KGHDR and CDR2 SFDVKD. Here the CDR3 reads CATSDPDIRETQYF. CDR3 DNA: TGTGCCACCAGTGACCCGGACATTAGGGAGACCCAGTACTTC.

The sample holds a few counts of this clonotype. The V call is TRBV7-9, the J call TRBJ1-2; D is unclear. Trimming took off 1 base at V and 1 base at J, with 13 bases between the two ends. The CDR3 contains 16 residues. Germline CDR1 is SEHNR and CDR2 is FQNEAQ (reference sequence). The CDR3 DNA reads TGTGCCAGCAGCTTAGATGCGGTGATTGGTAACTATGGCTACACCTTC. This translates into CASSLDAVIGNYGYTF. Full variable domain (remainder filled in from reference TRBV7-9 and TRBJ1-2): DTGVSQNPRHKITKRGQNVTFRCDPISEHNRLYWYRQTLGQGPEFLTYFQNEAQLEKSRLLSDRFSAERPKGSFSTLEIQRTEQGDSAMYLCASSLDAVIGNYGYTFGSGTRLTVV.

The rearrangement links TRBV5-1 to TRBJ2-1; TRBD2 might be the D (5 bases). Germline CDR1 and CDR2: SGHRS and YFSETQ. The CDR3 loop spans 14 amino acids. Trimming took 4 bases from V and 8 from J, leaving 16 bases between them. The CDR3 bases are TGCGCCAGCAGCCACCCAGGCGGGTTTGATGAGCAGTTCTTC. Translating gives CASSHPGGFDEQFF.

This clonotype turned up a few times. The CDR3 loop reads CASSQVLVSGPSNSPLHF. CDR3 bases: TGCGCCAGCAGCCAAGTACTAGTCTCGGGACCGTCTAATTCACCCCTCCACTTT. V is TRBV4-1 and J is TRBJ1-6; possibly TRBD1 for D (5 bases). The V and J ends lost 1 base and 6 bases respectively, with 19 bases between them. The V gene's germline CDR1 is MGHRA and CDR2 YSYEKL. This CDR3 has 18 amino acids.

This clonotype was observed a handful of times. The gene calls are TRBV24-1 and TRBJ2-6, with D perhaps TRBD1 or TRBD2 (5 bases each). V shed 2 bases and J shed 3 bases, with 7 bases lying between them. CDR3 length: 15 residues. Germline V CDR1 and CDR2: KGHDR, SFDVKD. The CDR3, as DNA: TGTGCCACCAGTGATTCAGGGAGTGGGGCCAACGTCCTGACTTTC. It codes for CATSDSGSGANVLTF.

The gene calls are TRBV3-1 and TRBJ1-5; D perhaps matches TRBD1 (5 bases). CDR1 is LGHDT, CDR2 YNNKEL, per germline (reference sequence). There are 15 residues in the CDR3. The V end was cut by 1 base, the J end by 5 bases, with 12 bases between. CDR3 coding DNA: TGTGCCAGCAGCCAAGGGGGAGGGGTCGATCAGCCCCAGCATTTT. Translation gives CASSQGGGVDQPQHF.

This clonotype was counted a few times. This chain connects TRBV6-5 to TRBJ2-2; D may correspond to TRBD1 or TRBD2 (5 bases each). CDR3 length equals 14 residues. CDR1 is MNHEY and CDR2 is SVGAGI in the germline V gene. With 2 bases removed from V and 7 bases from J, the gap between germline ends came to 11 bases. CDR3 loop: CASSYRGRNGELFF. Here the CDR3 DNA reads TGTGCCAGCAGTTACCGGGGACGTAACGGGGAGCTGTTTTTT.

This clonotype was picked up many times. The chain has TRBV4-3 and TRBJ2-5; no reliable D call. The germline gives CDR1 LGHNA, CDR2 YSLEER. The CDR3 totals 15 residues. V gave up 0 bases and J gave up 1 base, with 9 bases separating them. DNA of the CDR3: TGCGCCAGCAGCCAAGATGTGGGCCTCCAAGAGACCCAGTACTTC. Translation gives CASSQDVGLQETQYF.

This chain links TRBV7-2 with TRBJ1-6; tentatively, D is TRBD1 (6 bases). The V end lost 5 bases, the J end lost 8 bases, and 13 bases lay between the germline ends. CDR1 and CDR2 from the germline V gene are SGHTA and FQGNSA. The CDR3 sequence is 14 residues long. CDR3 loop: CASSVTGTDSPLHF. The CDR3 coding sequence is TGTGCCAGCAGCGTAACAGGGACGGATTCACCCCTCCACTTT. The full variable domain, in which reference TRBV7-2 and TRBJ1-6 provide the parts outside the CDR3, is GAGVSQSPSNKVTEKGKDVELRCDPISGHTALYWYRQSLGQGLEFLIYFQGNSAPDKSGLPSDRFSAERTGGSVSTLTIQRTQQEDSAVYLCASSVTGTDSPLHFGNGTRLTVT.

The V call is TRBV28, the J call TRBJ2-7; the D is unclear. The germline V and J ends were trimmed by 6 bases and 6 bases, with 12 bases remaining between them. The CDR3 covers 12 residues. Per germline, CDR1 MDHEN and CDR2 SYDVKM. Here the CDR3 reads CASSSGYSEQYV. DNA of the CDR3: TGTGCCAGCAGCTCCGGATACAGCGAGCAGTACGTC.

The V gene is TRBV4-1, the J gene TRBJ2-1, with D perhaps matching TRBD1 (5 bases). This CDR3 has 16 residues. Trimming cost V 3 bases and J 0 bases, with 12 bases left between them. The germline V gene has CDR1 MGHRA and CDR2 YSYEKL. Written as DNA, the CDR3 is TGCGCCAGCAGCCAGGAGACAGTAAGCTCCTACAATGAGCAGTTCTTC. Protein product: CASSQETVSSYNEQFF.